This T cell receptor beta chain was recovered during a study of blood T cell repertoires in COVID-19. Study-wide background: COVID-19 samples collected from the United States, Italy and Spain covered acute and convalescent phases. The cDNA or gDNA used as material had been derived from T cells, B-cell-depleted T cells, or PBMCs.

Authors' analysis steps: Estimated nucleated cell counts came from reference gene primer amplification. Assay used: immunoSEQ multiplex PCR; TCRdb lists only in-frame clones, some missing. V and J calls and clone size are copied from that table; D and trimming were computed from the DNA. The data contain roughly 280,000 clones, around 83% of them seen just once; the ten biggest clones take up less than 4%. The V gene lost 6 bases and the J gene lost 8 bases, with 20 bases spanning the gap. The CDR3 contains 15 residues. Germline V lookup: CDR1 MDHEN, CDR2 SYDVKM. The sequence came from a man in his late teens or twenties with active or convalescent COVID-19. The chain carries TRBV28 and TRBJ2-1, with a weak D call TRBD1 (6 bases). Sequencing was performed on peripheral blood. CDR3 in amino acids: CASSSGEISRDEQFF. Written as DNA, the CDR3 is TGTGCCAGCAGCTCAGGGGAAATTAGTAGGGATGAGCAGTTCTTC.